The TCR beta chain described here comes from a study of shared clonotypes between healthy human individuals. Germline V gives CDR1 ENHRY, CDR2 SYGVKD. V lost 2 bases and J lost 1, with 6 bases in between. This CDR3 is 13 amino acids long. Terminally differentiated effector memory CD45RA+ cells were excluded from the naive CD8 cells, which were CD45RO-negative and positively selected for CCR7. This table comes from immunoSEQ multiplex PCR, and its TCRdb copy is limited to in-frame clones, with some not included. This sample has roughly 2,000,000 clones, with roughly 95% found just once. This TCR was recovered from a man aged 18 to 29 in good health. Some clones in this sample may be carry-over from other donors' samples. This chain links TRBV10-3 with TRBJ2-7; D remains ambiguous. Material for sequencing was naive CD8+ T cells from PBMCs. The CDR3 coding sequence is TGTGCCATCAGTGAGGTGAGATCCTACGAGCAGTACTTC. Residues: CAISEVRSYEQYF.